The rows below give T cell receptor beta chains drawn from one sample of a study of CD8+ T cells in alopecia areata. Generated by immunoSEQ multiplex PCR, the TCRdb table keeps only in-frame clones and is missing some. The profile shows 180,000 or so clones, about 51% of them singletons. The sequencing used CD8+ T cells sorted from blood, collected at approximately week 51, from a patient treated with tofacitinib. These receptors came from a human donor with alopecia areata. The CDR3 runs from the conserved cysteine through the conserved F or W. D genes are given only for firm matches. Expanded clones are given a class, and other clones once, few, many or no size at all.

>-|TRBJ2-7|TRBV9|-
TGTGCCAGCAGCGAGGGCAACTCCTACGAGCAGTACTTC
CASSEGNSYEQYF
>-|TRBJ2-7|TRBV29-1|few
TGCAGCGCTCAGGGGCTCTACGAGCAGTACTTC
CSAQGLYEQYF
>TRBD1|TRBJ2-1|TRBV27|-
TGTGCCAGCAGTTTGGGACAGGGATACAATGAGCAGTTCTTC
CASSLGQGYNEQFF
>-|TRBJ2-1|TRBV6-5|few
TGTGCCAGCAGTTACTTTTGGGCAGGGGAAAACAATGAGCAGTTCTTC
CASSYFWAGENNEQFF
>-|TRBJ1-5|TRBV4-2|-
TGTGCCAGCAGCCAAGATCCTGACGATCAGCCCCAGCATTTT
CASSQDPDDQPQHF
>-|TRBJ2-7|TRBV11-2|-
TGTGCCAGCAGCTTGGCTAGTCCCGAGCAGTACTTC
CASSLASPEQYF
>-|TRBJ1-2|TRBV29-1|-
TGCAGCGGCACAGGAAAAGGGCTCTCCTTC
CSGTGKGLSF
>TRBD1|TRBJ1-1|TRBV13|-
TGTGCCAGCAGCTTAAGGGACAGGTCGGGCCTTGACTTT
CASSLRDRSGLDF
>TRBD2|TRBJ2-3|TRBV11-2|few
TGTGCCAGCAGCAAGACTAGCGGATTCGATACGCAGTATTTT
CASSKTSGFDTQYF
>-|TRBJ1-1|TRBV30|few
TGTGCCTGGAGCCGGAGGTCTCTTCTGAACACTGAAGCTTTCTTT
CAWSRRSLLNTEAFF
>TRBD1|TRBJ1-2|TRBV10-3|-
TGTGCCACTAGGGACAGGGATAACTATGGCTACACCTTC
CATRDRDNYGYTF
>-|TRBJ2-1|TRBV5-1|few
TGCGCCAGCAGCTTGGCCAATGGCGGAGCCGACAATGAGCAGTTCTTC
CASSLANGGADNEQFF
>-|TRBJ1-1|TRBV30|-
TGTGCCTGGAGTACAGGTCTGAACACTGAAGCTTTCTTT
CAWSTGLNTEAFF
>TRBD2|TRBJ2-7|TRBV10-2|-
TGCGCCAGCAGGGGGACTAGCGGGGCTTACGAGCAGTACTTC
CASRGTSGAYEQYF
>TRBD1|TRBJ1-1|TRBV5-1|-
TGCGCCAGCAGCTTGGTAGGGACAGTGAACACTGAAGCTTTCTTT
CASSLVGTVNTEAFF
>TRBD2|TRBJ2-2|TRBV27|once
TGTGCCAGCAGTTTATTCGGGGAGGGAGCCGGGGAGCTGTTTTTT
CASSLFGEGAGELFF
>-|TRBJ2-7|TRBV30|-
TGTGCCTCGGATCGCCCAGGGTCCTCCTCCTACGAGCAGTACTTC
CASDRPGSSSYEQYF
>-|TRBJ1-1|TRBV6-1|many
TGTGCCAGCAGTGAACGAGAGAACACTGAAGCTTTCTTT
CASSERENTEAFF
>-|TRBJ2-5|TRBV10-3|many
TGTGCCATCAGTGGCGGGGAGACCCAGTACTTC
CAISGGETQYF
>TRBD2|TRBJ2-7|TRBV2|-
TGTGCCAGCAGTCCGTCCCCTAGCGGGGGCAACGACGAGCAGTACTTC
CASSPSPSGGNDEQYF
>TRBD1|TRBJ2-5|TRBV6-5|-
TGTGCCAGCAGCTGGGACAGGGAAGAGACCCAGTACTTC
CASSWDREETQYF
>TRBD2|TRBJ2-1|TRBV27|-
TGTGCCAGCAGTATCGGACTAGGGTTGGGGCATGAGCAGTTCTTC
CASSIGLGLGHEQFF
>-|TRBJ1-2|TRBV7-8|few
TGTGCCAGCAGCTGGGCAGGGGTCTATGGCTACACCTTC
CASSWAGVYGYTF
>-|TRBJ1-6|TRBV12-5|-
TGTGCTAGTGGTTCCCCGACAGGAGCTAATTCACCCCTCCACTTT
CASGSPTGANSPLHF
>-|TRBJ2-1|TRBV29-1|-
TGCAGCGTTGAAGGGCCGCGGGGATCCTACAATGAGCAGTTCTTC
CSVEGPRGSYNEQFF
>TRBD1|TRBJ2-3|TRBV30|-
TGTGCCTGGAGTGTAAGGGACAGGTTACGCACAGATACGCAGTATTTT
CAWSVRDRLRTDTQYF
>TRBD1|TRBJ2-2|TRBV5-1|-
TGCGCCAGCAGCTTGGGGGGACAGTTCCACACCGGGGAGCTGTTTTTT
CASSLGGQFHTGELFF
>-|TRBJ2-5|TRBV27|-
TGTGCCAGCAGTTTCATAGGGGGGGAGACCCAGTACTTC
CASSFIGGETQYF
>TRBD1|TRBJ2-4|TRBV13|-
TGTGCCAGCAGTTCCCCCGGGACAGGGGATTTCGTTCAGTACTTC
CASSSPGTGDFVQYF
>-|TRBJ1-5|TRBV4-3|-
TGCGCCAGCAGCCAAGTTTGGAGTGAAGGCAATCAGCCCCAGCATTTT
CASSQVWSEGNQPQHF
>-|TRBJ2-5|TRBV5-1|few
TGCGCCAGCAGCTTAGGGGTACTAGTAGCAGGCGAGACCCAGTACTTC
CASSLGVLVAGETQYF
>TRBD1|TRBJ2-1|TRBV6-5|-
TGTGCCAGCAGACCTGACAGGGGCCTATACAATGAGCAGTTCTTC
CASRPDRGLYNEQFF
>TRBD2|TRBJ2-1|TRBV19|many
TGTGCCAGTAGTAGTCTAGCGGGGGAGTACAATGAGCAGTTCTTC
CASSSLAGEYNEQFF
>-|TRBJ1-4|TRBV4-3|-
TGCGCCAGCAGCCAAGTTCTGGGGGGGTTGTACGAAAAACTGTTTTTT
CASSQVLGGLYEKLFF
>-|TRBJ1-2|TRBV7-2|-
TGTGCCAGCACCCTTATTCACTATGGCTACACCTTC
CASTLIHYGYTF
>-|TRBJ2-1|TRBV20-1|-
TGCAGTGCTCCTAAAGGCAATGAGCAGTTCTTC
CSAPKGNEQFF